The 27 T cell receptor beta chains below all came from one sample that was sequenced in a study of blood T cell repertoires in COVID-19. Some clones are missing from TCRdb's copy, which holds only in-frame ones; the method was immunoSEQ multiplex PCR. This sample has over 50,000 clones, with around 86% found just once. Material: peripheral blood. The receptors stem from a human donor in a cohort sampled during active COVID-19.

The V gene is TRBV30, the J gene TRBJ1-4; no clear D gene. CDR1 is GTSNPN, CDR2 SVGIG, per germline (reference sequence). The V end was cut by 0 bases, the J end by 3 bases, with 11 bases between. CDR3 length: 15 residues. The CDR3 DNA follows: TGTGCCTGGAGTGTATTTGGGAGCGCTAATGAAAAACTGTTTTTT. Translation: CAWSVFGSANEKLFF.

V and J are TRBV2 and TRBJ1-5, with 7 bases aligning to TRBD1. The length of the CDR3 is 13 residues. Germline trimming cut 8 bases from V and 3 bases from J; bases unmatched to any gene: 4. CDR1 and CDR2 (germline): SNHLY, FYNNEI. The CDR3 spells CASEGQINQPQHF. The CDR3 DNA sequence: TGTGCCAGCGAGGGACAGATCAATCAGCCCCAGCATTTT.

The CDR3 DNA follows: TGTGCCAGTAGCCCGGGACAGGGATGGGTGGATACGCAGTATTTT. This gives the protein CASSPGQGWVDTQYF. This chain uses TRBV19 with TRBJ2-3; 9 bases are a match to TRBD1. Germline CDR1 LNHDA, CDR2 SQIVND (reference sequence). The junction had 10 bases not matched to a gene; V was cut back by 6 bases and J by 6 bases. The CDR3 contains 15 residues.

The chain couples TRBV5-5 to TRBJ2-7, with D tentatively TRBD1 (6 bases). Germline V gene data show CDR1 as SGHKS and CDR2 as YYEKEE (reference sequence). V was clipped by 2 bases and J by 0 bases, with 18 bases between them. CDR3 size: 17 residues. The CDR3 coding sequence is TGTGCCAGCAGCTTCCGGGAAAAACAGGGTAGCTCCTACGAGCAGTACTTC. It is translated as CASSFREKQGSSYEQYF.

The CDR3 DNA reads as TGTGCCAGCAGCCCCGGGACATCGGTTGAAAAACTGTTTTTT. It encodes CASSPGTSVEKLFF. This chain joins TRBV28 and TRBJ1-4; possibly TRBD1 for D (6 bases). This CDR3 is built from 14 residues. The V and J ends lost 6 bases and 7 bases respectively, with 15 bases between them. CDR1 is MDHEN, CDR2 SYDVKM, per germline.

The chain uses TRBV6-5 and TRBJ1-2; 7 positions agree with TRBD1. CDR3 size: 13 residues. CDR1 is MNHEY and CDR2 is SVGAGI in the germline V gene. With 5 bases clipped from V and 4 bases from J, the junction kept 4 bases outside the gene matches. Written as DNA, the CDR3 is TGTGCCAGCAGTCTCAGGGGGATCTATGGCTACACCTTC. Translation gives CASSLRGIYGYTF.

This chain links TRBV9 with TRBJ2-3; D is perhaps TRBD2 (6 bases). CDR3 length: 15 amino acids. The germline CDR1 and CDR2 sequences are SGDLS and YYNGEE. Trimming shortened V by 4 bases and J by 3 bases, and 15 bases separated the two germline ends. The DNA of the CDR3 is TGTGCCAGCAGCCCGCAGCGGGTGTCTACAGATACGCAGTATTTT. Translation gives CASSPQRVSTDTQYF.

This rearrangement joins TRBV4-1 to TRBJ2-7, with a tentative D call TRBD2 (5 bases). CDR3 length: 15 amino acids. V lost 3 bases and J lost 3, with 15 bases in between. The germline V gene encodes CDR1 MGHRA and CDR2 YSYEKL. CDR3 sequence: CASSHVAEALYEQYF. The DNA of the CDR3 is TGCGCCAGCAGCCACGTGGCGGAGGCGCTCTACGAGCAGTACTTC.

This clone occurred once. The chain recombines TRBV28 with TRBJ2-7; D remains ambiguous. This CDR3 is 16 amino acids long. CDR1 and CDR2 from the germline V gene are MDHEN and SYDVKM. With 2 bases removed from V and 0 bases from J, the gap between germline ends came to 14 bases. The CDR3 loop reads CASSLMGTLSSYEQYF. CDR3 nucleotides: TGTGCCAGCAGTTTAATGGGCACCCTGAGCTCCTACGAGCAGTACTTC.

V and J are TRBV2 and TRBJ2-2, with a weak D call TRBD1 (5 bases). Germline values: CDR1 SNHLY, CDR2 FYNNEI. The CDR3 has 13 amino acids. V lost 6 bases and J 2 bases, leaving 7 bases between the germline ends. CDR3 coding DNA: TGTGCCAGCAGGACAGACAACACCGGGGAGCTGTTTTTT. Residues: CASRTDNTGELFF.

The chain links TRBV4-2 to TRBJ2-3; 7 nucleotides align to TRBD2. The CDR3 contains 14 residues. Germline trimming cut 3 bases from V and 2 bases from J; bases unmatched to any gene: 2. Germline V gives CDR1 LGHNA, CDR2 YNFKEQ. The CDR3 region is CASSQGDYTDTQYF. CDR3 bases: TGTGCCAGCAGCCAGGGGGACTACACAGATACGCAGTATTTT.

This clone was observed a single time. The chain couples TRBV3-1 (or the pseudogene TRBV3-2) to TRBJ2-7, with TRBD1 matching over 7 bases. The V segment lost 8 bases and the J segment 5 bases; nucleotides outside the gene matches: 9. CDR3 length equals 13 residues. CDR1 LGHDT and CDR2 YNNKEL come from the germline V gene (reference sequence). The CDR3 nucleotides are TGTGCCAGCGGCGGACAGGCCAGCCACGAGCAGTACTTC. This translates into CASGGQASHEQYF.

The gene calls are TRBV3-1 (or the pseudogene TRBV3-2) and TRBJ2-7; D is perhaps TRBD1 (6 bases). The CDR3 is 13 residues long. Per the germline V gene, CDR1 is LGHDT and CDR2 is YNNKEL (reference sequence). V was shortened by 6 bases and J by 2 bases, with 11 bases between the two germline ends. CDR3 amino acids: CASSTGRPYEQYF. The CDR3 DNA follows: TGTGCCAGCAGTACAGGGAGACCCTACGAGCAGTACTTC.

The chain carries TRBV3-1 (or the pseudogene TRBV3-2) and TRBJ2-5, with 7 bases aligning to TRBD2. The CDR3 has 17 amino acids. The germline CDR1 and CDR2 sequences are LGHDT and YNNKEL (reference sequence). Trimming took 2 bases from V and 5 from J; bases not matched to a gene: 14. The CDR3, as DNA: TGTGCCAGCAGCCAAAAGATCGGGGGACTAATTGGGGAGACCCAGTACTTC. It specifies CASSQKIGGLIGETQYF.

V usage is TRBV7-8 and J usage is TRBJ2-3; TRBD2 is a possible D gene (6 bases). Per germline, CDR1 SGHVS and CDR2 FQNEAQ. The CDR3 is 14 amino acids. V shed 5 bases and J shed 6 bases, with 15 bases lying between them. The CDR3 DNA reads as TGTGCCAGCAGCCCCTTCGGGACTTGGGATACGCAGTATTTT. Translating gives CASSPFGTWDTQYF.

CDR3 in amino acids: CASSPRGGGYTF. The CDR3 DNA reads as TGTGCCAGCAGTCCACGGGGGGGTGGCTACACCTTC. This sequence joins TRBV6-5 and TRBJ1-2; weak D call: TRBD1 (5 bases). The length of the CDR3 is 12 residues. Trimming pared 5 bases from V and 7 bases from J, leaving 11 bases between. Germline CDR1 is MNHEY and CDR2 is SVGAGI.

The rearrangement joins TRBV7-8 to TRBJ1-2; TRBD1 agrees at 8 bases. The CDR3 totals 14 residues. V lost 5 bases, J lost 4 bases, and 6 bases stayed unmatched. Germline V CDR1 and CDR2: SGHVS, FQNEAQ. The CDR3 bases are TGTGCCAGCAGCCCACAGGGGGTTATCTATGGCTACACCTTC. Protein: CASSPQGVIYGYTF.

V gene TRBV5-1 combines with J gene TRBJ2-7; TRBD2 agrees at 7 bases. V lost 4 bases and J lost 7; bases outside the gene matches: 11. Germline V gene lookup returns CDR1 SGHRS and CDR2 YFSETQ. The CDR3 consists of 14 residues. The CDR3 protein is CASSDGVGGEEQYF. The DNA of the CDR3 is TGCGCCAGCAGCGATGGAGTGGGAGGGGAAGAGCAGTACTTC.

This clone was counted only a few times. The chain is built from TRBV6-5 and TRBJ1-6; perhaps TRBD1 as D (5 bases). The CDR3 has 14 amino acids. V was clipped by 5 bases and J by 9 bases, with 14 bases between them. Germline V lookup: CDR1 MNHEY, CDR2 SVGAGI. CDR3 nucleotides: TGTGCCAGCAGTCAGCAGGGTCGTGGTTCACCCCTCCACTTT. Translated: CASSQQGRGSPLHF.

V is TRBV5-5 and J is TRBJ2-7; 11 bases fit TRBD2. Unmatched junction bases numbered 10, after V lost 4 bases and J lost 4 bases. The CDR3 is 16 residues long. Germline lookup yields CDR1 SGHKS and CDR2 YYEKEE (reference sequence). CDR3 bases: TGTGCCAGCAGCATTACCGGGACTAGCGGATTATACGAGCAGTACTTC. Its protein product is CASSITGTSGLYEQYF. The variable domain in full, with the rest retrieved from reference TRBV5-5 and TRBJ2-7, is DAGVTQSPTHLIKTRGQQVTLRCSPISGHKSVSWYQQVLGQGPQFIFQYYEKEERGRGNFPDRFSARQFPNYSSELNVNALLLGDSALYLCASSITGTSGLYEQYFGPGTRLTVT.

V gene TRBV6-6 combines with J gene TRBJ1-2; 7 bases align to TRBD1. CDR1 is MNHNY, CDR2 SVGAGI, per germline (reference sequence). The trim removed 6 bases at V and 7 bases at J, leaving 8 bases unmatched. The CDR3 spans 13 residues. CDR3 loop: CASSPRDSFGYTF. The DNA for the CDR3 is TGTGCCAGCAGCCCCCGGGACAGTTTTGGCTACACCTTC.

The chain links TRBV7-6 to TRBJ1-2; no definite D call. The CDR3 has 15 amino acids. The germline V gene has CDR1 SGHVS and CDR2 FNYEAQ. Trimming stripped 5 bases from V and 2 bases from J, with 15 bases between. The DNA for the CDR3 is TGTGCCAGCAGCGCCCCGGGAGCCCCCAACTATGGCTACACCTTC. Translating gives CASSAPGAPNYGYTF.

The V gene is TRBV5-1, the J gene TRBJ2-3; 7 bases are a match to TRBD2. Germline trimming cut 6 bases from V and 0 bases from J; bases unmatched to any gene: 10. This CDR3 contains 16 residues. Germline CDR1 SGHRS, CDR2 YFSETQ. CDR3 in amino acids: CASMGGRAPSTDTQYF. In DNA, the CDR3 is TGCGCCAGCATGGGGGGGAGGGCCCCTAGCACAGATACGCAGTATTTT.

The chain couples TRBV19 to TRBJ1-2; the D gene is possibly TRBD1 (6 bases). Looked up from germline, CDR1 is LNHDA and CDR2 is SQIVND (reference sequence). The germline V and J ends were trimmed by 2 bases and 6 bases, with 13 bases remaining between them. The CDR3 totals 14 residues. CDR3 residues: CASSITTGFHGYTF. In DNA, the CDR3 is TGTGCCAGTAGTATAACTACAGGGTTCCATGGCTACACCTTC. The whole variable domain, remainder taken from reference TRBV19 and TRBJ1-2, is DGGITQSPKYLFRKEGQNVTLSCEQNLNHDAMYWYRQDPGQGLRLIYYSQIVNDFQKGDIAEGYSVSREKKESFPLTVTSAQKNPTAFYLCASSITTGFHGYTFGSGTRLTVV.

The chain uses TRBV4-1 and TRBJ1-3, with TRBD1 as a possible D gene (5 bases). The CDR3 totals 15 residues. Germline V CDR1 and CDR2: MGHRA, YSYEKL. V was pared by 1 base and J by 3 bases, with 10 bases between. CDR3 nucleotides: TGCGCCAGCAGCCAAGCGACAGTGATTGGAAACACCATATATTTT. This encodes CASSQATVIGNTIYF.

The chain has TRBV27 and TRBJ2-1, with a possible D match to TRBD1 (5 bases). The CDR3 loop spans 16 amino acids. Between the trimmed V and J ends, which lost 0 bases and 4 bases, there was a span of 13 bases. Looked up from germline, CDR1 is MNHEY and CDR2 is SMNVEV (reference sequence). This chain's CDR3 is CASSLSAVGEYNEQFF. The DNA for the CDR3 is TGTGCCAGCAGTTTATCCGCAGTAGGGGAATACAATGAGCAGTTCTTC.

CDR3 amino acids: CASSPRGNTEAFF. The DNA for the CDR3 is TGTGCCAGCTCACCGCGAGGGAACACTGAAGCTTTCTTT. The rearrangement joins TRBV18 to TRBJ1-1; D uncertain. Germline CDR1 and CDR2: KGHSH and LQKENI. This CDR3 contains 13 residues. V was trimmed by 3 bases and J by 1 base, leaving 6 bases between them.